This T cell receptor beta chain was captured in a study of blood T cells in healthy people across ages. Whole-study results and caveats: In long-lived donors, naive CD4+ cell counts and diversity exceeded those of aged donors. Possibly confounding the expanded clonotype changes was the fact that donor CMV status was unknown.

The CDR3 consists of 15 residues. Trimming cost V 2 bases and J 1 base, with 12 bases left between them. The germline gives CDR1 MNHNY, CDR2 SVGAGI (reference sequence). This clonotype has more than one count but fewer than ten. Its antigen is undetermined. Next came a second PCR, run for roughly 6 to 11 cycles, which used a sample-barcoded 5' primer along with a J-beta primer mix. TCRdb processed the 5' RACE reads anew with MiXCR; each CDR3 protein has one entry. The top ten clones hold approximately 21% of a sample with about 830,000 distinct CDR3 sequences, 58% of them seen once. Donors were systemically healthy Caucasian individuals from Russia aged about 6 to 95 years. Collection of around 10 milliliters of peripheral blood was performed for each donor.

The sequence was collected from a man aged 25 to 45 in good health. The J gene is TRBJ2-7, the V gene TRBV6-6; no firm D call. Sequences were obtained from blood. The CDR3 spells CASSYLREGSYEQYF. The CDR3 DNA reads as TGTGCCAGCAGTTACCTTAGGGAAGGGTCCTACGAGCAGTACTTC.